This T cell receptor beta chain comes out of a study of blood T cell repertoires in COVID-19. About the research overall: Material from acute and convalescent COVID-19 was sourced from the United States, Italy and Spain. PBMCs, B-cell-depleted T cells, or T cells provided the cDNA or gDNA that made up the material.

The CDR3 spans 14 residues. The germline gives CDR1 SGHRS, CDR2 YFSETQ. Trimming left V 0 bases short and J 6 bases short, with 12 bases between. Original analysis: Reference gene primer amplification yielded estimated nucleated cell counts. Data came from immunoSEQ multiplex PCR; TCRdb stores just in-frame clones and leaves some out. D and trimming were read from the DNA, whereas the V and J calls and clone size are those reported in that table. The top ten clones hold over 30% of a sample with about 63,000 clones, 79% of them seen once. The sequence was obtained from a human donor in a cohort sampled during active COVID-19. The sequenced sample was peripheral blood. V and J are TRBV5-1 and TRBJ1-2, with D possibly TRBD1 on 5 matching bases. CDR3 in DNA: TGCGCCAGCAGCTTGGGTTACCCGGGGGATGGCTACACCTTC. This encodes CASSLGYPGDGYTF.